This passage covers 26 T cell receptor beta chains from one sample sequenced in a study of T cell repertoires in cytomegalovirus infection. TCRdb redid the calling of the reads with MiXCR, one entry per CDR3 protein. The table shows 700,000 to 900,000 distinct CDR3 sequences, with 25% to 30% occurring only once. Their target antigens are unknown. The sequenced sample was cultured CD8+ T cells from PBMCs, obtained from culture after CMV antigen stimulation. The receptor source for this set is a human donor in good health (CMV status not recorded). Some clones in this sample may be carry-over from other donors' samples.

V usage is TRBV10-2 and J usage is TRBJ2-5, with 7 positions matching TRBD2. The J segment lost 0 bases and the V segment lost 5 bases, leaving 6 bases of the junction unmatched. The CDR3 covers 15 residues. Germline values: CDR1 WSHSY, CDR2 SAAADI. The CDR3 loop is CASSQLRGDQETQYF. CDR3 nucleotide sequence: TGCGCCAGCAGTCAACTCCGGGGGGACCAAGAGACCCAGTACTTC.

This chain uses TRBV7-2 with TRBJ1-6; D is unresolved. Germline values: CDR1 SGHTA, CDR2 FQGNSA. The V end was cut by 2 bases, the J end by 0 bases, with 8 bases between. CDR3 length: 16 residues. The CDR3 protein is CASSLRDISYNSPLHF. CDR3 bases: TGTGCCAGCAGCTTACGGGATATCTCCTATAATTCACCCCTCCACTTT.

This clonotype was counted at least ten times. V and J are TRBV7-2 and TRBJ2-7; 7 bases line up with TRBD1. With 5 bases clipped from V and 2 bases from J, the junction kept 3 bases outside the gene matches. The germline gives CDR1 SGHTA, CDR2 FQGNSA. CDR3 length: 13 amino acids. The CDR3 region has the DNA TGTGCCAGCAGCGGGGACAGAACCTACGAGCAGTACTTC. Encoded protein: CASSGDRTYEQYF. Variable domain in full (rest from reference TRBV7-2 and TRBJ2-7): GAGVSQSPSNKVTEKGKDVELRCDPISGHTALYWYRQSLGQGLEFLIYFQGNSAPDKSGLPSDRFSAERTGGSVSTLTIQRTQQEDSAVYLCASSGDRTYEQYFGPGTRLTVT.

This clonotype occurred a few times. This chain joins TRBV6-5 and TRBJ2-5; 7 nucleotides align to TRBD1. Germline values: CDR1 MNHEY, CDR2 SVGAGI. Losses at the gene ends were 2 bases for V and 2 bases for J; bases not matched to a gene: 2. The CDR3 has 14 residues. CDR3: CASSYRDRQETQYF. As DNA, the CDR3 is TGTGCCAGCAGTTACCGGGACAGACAAGAGACCCAGTACTTC.

The chain joins TRBV7-2 to TRBJ1-2; 7 nucleotides line up with TRBD1. With 2 bases clipped from V and 0 bases from J, the junction kept 9 bases outside the gene matches. This CDR3 is 17 amino acids long. Looked up from germline, CDR1 is SGHTA and CDR2 is FQGNSA. DNA of the CDR3: TGTGCCAGCAGCTTATGGGACAGCCTTATCCCTAACTATGGCTACACCTTC. Protein: CASSLWDSLIPNYGYTF.

This chain joins TRBV6-6 and TRBJ1-2; D ambiguous. The CDR3 runs to 14 residues. Germline-derived CDR1 and CDR2 are MNHNY and SVGAGI (reference sequence). V dropped 0 bases and J dropped 2 bases, with 7 bases sitting between them. DNA for the CDR3: TGTGCCAGCAGTTACTCTTACGGAAACTATGGCTACACCTTC. This codes for CASSYSYGNYGYTF.

This clonotype was observed at least ten times. This chain connects TRBV29-1 to TRBJ2-1; unclear D gene. The CDR3 has 13 amino acids. The germline CDR1 and CDR2 sequences are SQVTM and ANQGSEA. The V gene lost 6 bases and the J gene lost 4 bases, with 13 bases spanning the gap. CDR3 bases: TGCAGCGTAGACACCGCCAGATACAATGAGCAGTTCTTC. Its protein is CSVDTARYNEQFF.

The rearrangement joins TRBV7-9 to TRBJ1-2; maybe TRBD1 (5 bases). The CDR3 length is 13 residues. Germline V lookup: CDR1 SEHNR, CDR2 FQNEAQ (reference sequence). V was trimmed by 6 bases and J by 8 bases, leaving 16 bases between them. The CDR3: CASSSEGPGGYTF. In DNA form, the CDR3 reads TGTGCCAGCAGTTCGGAGGGGCCGGGGGGCTACACCTTC.

The chain employs TRBV24-1 and TRBJ1-5, with a weak D call TRBD1 (5 bases). V gave up 7 bases and J gave up 5 bases, with 11 bases separating them. The CDR3 loop spans 13 amino acids. The germline V gene encodes CDR1 KGHDR and CDR2 SFDVKD. DNA for the CDR3: TGTGCCACCAGCAAGGCGGGGGATCAGCCCCAGCATTTT. As protein: CATSKAGDQPQHF.

In this sample, this clonotype turned up once. V gene TRBV27 combines with J gene TRBJ2-1, with TRBD2 matching 7 bases. In germline, CDR1 is MNHEY, CDR2 SMNVEV (reference sequence). V shed 10 bases, J shed 8 bases, and the junction held 8 bases outside the gene matches. The CDR3 totals 12 residues. The CDR3 region has the DNA TGTGCCATCGGGAGGCCTGGGTATGAGCAGTTCTTC. Its translation is CAIGRPGYEQFF.

This clonotype was picked up one time. The chain carries TRBV5-4 and TRBJ2-2; D not certain. The V gene lost 2 bases and the J gene lost 5 bases, with 13 bases spanning the gap. This CDR3 contains 15 residues. In germline, CDR1 is SGHNT, CDR2 YYREEE (reference sequence). Here the CDR3 reads CASSFARAGTGELFF. The CDR3 coding sequence is TGTGCCAGCAGCTTCGCTAGGGCCGGAACCGGGGAGCTGTTTTTT.

The V and J genes are TRBV12-3 or TRBV12-4 and TRBJ2-7; no firm D call. The CDR3 contains 13 residues. Trimming shortened V by 1 base and J by 3 bases, and 7 bases separated the two germline ends. The CDR3 region is CASSLGHIYEQYF. In DNA form, the CDR3 reads TGTGCCAGCAGTTTAGGCCACATCTACGAGCAGTACTTC.

This clonotype was counted between two and nine times. V and J are TRBV6-6 and TRBJ2-1; 10 bases fit TRBD2. From germline, CDR1 is MNHNY and CDR2 SVGAGI (reference sequence). J gave up 5 bases and V 7 bases, and 8 bases lay outside the gene matches. The CDR3 is made up of 15 amino acids. The CDR3: CASTKSGGDHNEQFF. In DNA form, the CDR3 reads TGTGCCAGCACCAAGAGCGGGGGGGATCACAATGAGCAGTTCTTC.

This clonotype was picked up a small number of times. The V call is TRBV7-9, the J call TRBJ1-1; 7 positions match TRBD1. Germline trimming cut 1 base from V and 0 bases from J; bases unmatched to any gene: 8. The CDR3 is 17 residues long. Germline V gene sequence: CDR1 SEHNR, CDR2 FQNEAQ (reference sequence). CDR3 sequence reads: CASSLVETGTLNTEAFF. The CDR3 coding sequence is TGTGCCAGCAGCTTAGTGGAGACAGGGACTTTGAACACTGAAGCTTTCTTT. Full variable domain (missing parts from reference TRBV7-9 and TRBJ1-1): DTGVSQNPRHKITKRGQNVTFRCDPISEHNRLYWYRQTLGQGPEFLTYFQNEAQLEKSRLLSDRFSAERPKGSFSTLEIQRTEQGDSAMYLCASSLVETGTLNTEAFFGQGTRLTVV.

This clonotype was seen more than once but under ten times. The CDR3 DNA sequence: TGTGCCAGCAGTTTATCGATGGACAGGGCTTGGAACACCGGGGAGCTGTTTTTT. Translated, it gives CASSLSMDRAWNTGELFF. The chain recombines TRBV27 with TRBJ2-2; 8 bases fit TRBD1. V lost 0 bases to trimming and J lost 1 base; unmatched junction nucleotides: 7. The length of the CDR3 is 18 residues. CDR1 and CDR2 (germline): MNHEY, SMNVEV (reference sequence).

The chain combines TRBV7-9 with TRBJ1-1, with TRBD1 matching over 7 bases. CDR1 and CDR2 (germline): SEHNR, FQNEAQ (reference sequence). After removal of 1 base from V and 8 bases from J, the junction contained 4 bases not matched to a gene. The CDR3 is 13 residues long. As DNA, the CDR3 is TGTGCCAGCAGCTTAGGGAAGGGACAGGAAGCTTTCTTT. This gives the protein CASSLGKGQEAFF.

This clonotype was observed a handful of times. This chain uses TRBV10-3 with TRBJ2-7, with TRBD1 identical over 8 bases. V lost 1 base, J lost 6 bases, and 8 bases stayed unmatched. CDR1 and CDR2 (germline): ENHRY, SYGVKD. This CDR3 is 15 amino acids long. CDR3 sequence reads: CAISEFKGTGGEQYV. The CDR3 DNA follows: TGTGCCATCAGTGAGTTTAAAGGAACAGGGGGCGAGCAGTACGTC.

Details on this clonotype: Germline and junction disagree at one end, which may indicate a read error. The chain has TRBV24-1 and TRBJ2-2; possibly TRBD2 for D (5 bases). This CDR3 comprises 15 residues. CDR1 KGHDR and CDR2 SFDVKD come from the germline V gene. DNA for the CDR3: TGTACCACCAGTGATCTAGATACTAGCACCGGGGAGCTGTTTTTT. Its translation: CTTSDLDTSTGELFF.

This clonotype was found many times. This chain connects TRBV7-9 to TRBJ1-2, with TRBD1 as a possible D gene (5 bases). V dropped 10 bases and J dropped 4 bases, with 13 bases sitting between them. The V gene's germline CDR1 is SEHNR and CDR2 FQNEAQ (reference sequence). The CDR3 runs to 12 residues. DNA of the CDR3: TGTGCCATCTTCGTAAGGGGCTATGGCTACACCTTC. Protein: CAIFVRGYGYTF. The variable domain in full, with the rest retrieved from reference TRBV7-9 and TRBJ1-2, is DTGVSQNPRHKITKRGQNVTFRCDPISEHNRLYWYRQTLGQGPEFLTYFQNEAQLEKSRLLSDRFSAERPKGSFSTLEIQRTEQGDSAMYLCAIFVRGYGYTFGSGTRLTVV.

The chain combines TRBV27 with TRBJ1-5; no reliable D call. Germline loops: CDR1 MNHEY, CDR2 SMNVEV (reference sequence). The CDR3 sequence is 15 residues long. V lost 2 bases to trimming and J lost 0 bases, with 8 bases between them. Here the CDR3 reads CASSLASYSNQPQHF. The CDR3 bases are TGTGCCAGCAGTTTAGCGTCCTATAGCAATCAGCCCCAGCATTTT.

This clonotype was counted between two and nine times. The chain couples TRBV29-1 to TRBJ1-6; D possibly corresponds to TRBD1 (6 bases). From germline, CDR1 is SQVTM and CDR2 ANQGSEA. The CDR3 contains 13 residues. The V and J ends lost 8 bases and 8 bases respectively, with 16 bases between them. The CDR3 sequence: CSFPQGLDSPLHF. The CDR3 coding sequence is TGCAGCTTTCCCCAGGGGTTGGATTCACCCCTCCACTTT. The whole variable domain, remainder taken from reference TRBV29-1 and TRBJ1-6, is SAVISQKPSRDICQRGTSLTIQCQVDSQVTMMFWYRQQPGQSLTLIATANQGSEATYESGFVIDKFPISRPNLTFSTLTVSNMSPEDSSIYLCSFPQGLDSPLHFGNGTRLTVT.

This clonotype showed up many times. The chain has TRBV4-1 and TRBJ2-7, with D perhaps matching TRBD2 (6 bases). Trimming cost V 2 bases and J 7 bases, with 12 bases left between them. There are 13 residues in the CDR3. The germline gives CDR1 MGHRA, CDR2 YSYEKL. The CDR3 is CASSQPLAREQYF. Here the CDR3 DNA reads TGCGCCAGCAGCCAACCTCTAGCGAGGGAGCAGTACTTC.

This chain uses TRBV6-1 with TRBJ2-7; 9 nucleotides agree with TRBD1. The CDR3 extends over 15 amino acids. Germline-derived CDR1 and CDR2 are MNHNS and SASEGT. Unmatched junction bases numbered 9, after V lost 6 bases and J lost 3 bases. The CDR3 here is CASSVHRDRDYEQYF. In DNA, the CDR3 is TGTGCCAGCAGCGTTCACCGGGACAGGGACTACGAGCAGTACTTC.

This clonotype showed up just a few times. V gene TRBV27 combines with J gene TRBJ2-2; the D call may be TRBD1 or TRBD2 (5 bases each). With 5 bases removed from V and 4 bases from J, the gap between germline ends came to 17 bases. Germline V CDR1 and CDR2: MNHEY, SMNVEV (reference sequence). The CDR3 is made up of 16 amino acids. Here the CDR3 DNA reads TGTGCCAGCAGTCCGGGGACGACCTCCCGCACCGGGGAGCTGTTTTTT. Translating gives CASSPGTTSRTGELFF.

There are many counts of this clonotype. V and J are TRBV6-5 and TRBJ2-5, with D tentatively TRBD2 (6 bases). In germline, CDR1 is MNHEY, CDR2 SVGAGI. This CDR3 has 15 residues. The V and J ends lost 0 bases and 1 base respectively, with 9 bases between them. CDR3 region: CASSYSRGTQETQYF. CDR3 coding DNA: TGTGCCAGCAGTTACTCGCGGGGTACCCAAGAGACCCAGTACTTC.

V usage is TRBV20-1 and J usage is TRBJ1-1, with a weak D call TRBD1 (5 bases). V lost 0 bases and J 6 bases, leaving 5 bases between the germline ends. In germline, CDR1 is DFQATT, CDR2 SNEGSKA (reference sequence). The CDR3 contains 11 residues. CDR3 residues: CSAREGAEAFF. The CDR3 DNA sequence: TGCAGTGCTAGAGAAGGGGCTGAAGCTTTCTTT.